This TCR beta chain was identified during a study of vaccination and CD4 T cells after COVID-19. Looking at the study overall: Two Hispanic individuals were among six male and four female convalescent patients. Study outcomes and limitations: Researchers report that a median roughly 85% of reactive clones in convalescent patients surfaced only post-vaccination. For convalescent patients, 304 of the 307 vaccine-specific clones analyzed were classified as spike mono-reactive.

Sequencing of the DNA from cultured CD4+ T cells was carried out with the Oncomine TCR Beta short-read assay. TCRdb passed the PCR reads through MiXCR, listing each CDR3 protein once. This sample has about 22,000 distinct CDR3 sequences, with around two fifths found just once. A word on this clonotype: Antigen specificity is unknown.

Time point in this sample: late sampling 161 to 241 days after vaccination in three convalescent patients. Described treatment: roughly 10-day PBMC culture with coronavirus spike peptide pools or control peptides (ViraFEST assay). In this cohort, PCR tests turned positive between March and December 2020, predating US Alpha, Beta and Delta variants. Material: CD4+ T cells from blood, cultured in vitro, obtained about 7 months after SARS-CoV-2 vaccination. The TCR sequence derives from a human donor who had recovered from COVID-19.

The CDR3 DNA is TGTGCCAGCAGCTTAGTAGTCGGCCCTAATCAGCCCCAGCATTTT. This codes for CASSLVVGPNQPQHF. The chain links TRBV7-6 to TRBJ1-5; D call uncertain. Between the trimmed V and J ends, which lost 1 base and 4 bases, there was a span of 11 bases. The CDR3 has 15 amino acids. From germline, CDR1 is SGHVS and CDR2 FNYEAQ.